Listed below are T cell receptor beta chains from one sample, sequenced in a study of blood T cell repertoires in COVID-19. Data came from immunoSEQ multiplex PCR; TCRdb stores just in-frame clones and leaves some out. The table lists 100,000 to 150,000 clones, about 88% of them singletons, with 1.5% to 1.7% in the top ten. Sequenced material: peripheral blood. The receptors come from a human donor in a cohort sampled during active COVID-19. Each CDR3 is given with its conserved first and last residue. The D gene is left open where the match is weak. Only some rows state a clone size, as once, few, many or a class for expanded clones.

>TRBJ1-6|NA|NA|TRBV10-2
CASSERGNNSPLHF
TGCGCCAGCAGTGAACGGGGGAATAATTCACCCCTCCACTTT
>TRBJ2-2|TRBD1|NA|TRBV7-2
CASSGRQGSGELFF
TGTGCCAGCAGCGGCAGACAGGGCTCCGGGGAGCTGTTTTTT
>TRBJ2-6|NA|NA|TRBV7-2
CASSLSGTGANVLTF
TGTGCCAGCAGCTTATCAGGGACTGGGGCCAACGTCCTGACTTTC
>TRBJ1-4|TRBD1|NA|TRBV6-1
CASSEQGAREKLFF
TGTGCCAGCAGTGAGCAGGGGGCGCGGGAAAAACTGTTTTTT
>TRBJ2-7|TRBD2|NA|TRBV11-2
CASSLGSGLAVEQYF
TGTGCCAGCAGCTTAGGGTCGGGACTAGCGGTCGAGCAGTACTTC
>TRBJ2-5|NA|NA|TRBV5-4
CASSRYRDQETQYF
TGTGCCAGCAGCCGATACAGGGATCAAGAGACCCAGTACTTC
>TRBJ1-6|TRBD1|NA|TRBV28
CASSRDSNNSPLHF
TGTGCCAGCAGTCGGGACAGCAATAATTCACCCCTCCACTTT
>TRBJ2-7|NA|once|TRBV10-3
CAISERTPRAQATYEQYF
TGTGCCATCAGTGAGCGAACCCCCCGAGCTCAGGCCACCTACGAGCAGTACTTC
>TRBJ1-1|NA|few|TRBV5-6
CASNIWPLPMNTEAFF
TGTGCCAGCAACATCTGGCCTTTACCCATGAACACTGAAGCTTTCTTT
>TRBJ2-3|NA|NA|TRBV13
CASSLERSTDTQYF
TGTGCCAGCAGCTTAGAGCGGAGCACAGATACGCAGTATTTT
>TRBJ2-7|TRBD2|NA|TRBV6-1
CASSVVLTSGRASYEQYF
TGTGCCAGCAGTGTAGTTTTAACTAGCGGGAGGGCCTCCTACGAGCAGTACTTC
>TRBJ1-2|TRBD1|NA|TRBV20-1
CSASIWDRSSGYGYTF
TGCAGTGCTAGTATTTGGGACAGGTCCTCGGGATATGGCTACACCTTC
>TRBJ2-3|NA|NA|TRBV7-9
CASSPGIGTDTQYF
TGTGCCAGCAGCCCGGGAATAGGCACAGATACGCAGTATTTT
>TRBJ2-3|TRBD1|NA|TRBV25-1
CASIGTGADTQYF
TGTGCCAGCATTGGGACAGGGGCAGATACGCAGTATTTT
>TRBJ2-3|TRBD2|NA|TRBV7-2
CASSLATRASGGDTQYF
TGTGCCAGCAGCTTAGCGACCCGGGCTAGCGGGGGGGATACGCAGTATTTT
>TRBJ2-1|TRBD2|NA|TRBV5-1
CASSSPGTSGRNYNEQFF
TGCGCCAGCAGCTCACCCGGGACTAGCGGGAGGAACTACAATGAGCAGTTCTTC
>TRBJ1-6|TRBD1|NA|TRBV27
CASSTDRGRASPLHF
TGTGCCAGCAGTACGGACAGGGGACGTGCGTCCCCCCTCCACTTT
>TRBJ2-7|NA|NA|TRBV6-5
CASSSRVLSYEQYF
TGTGCCAGCAGTTCCAGGGTCCTCTCCTACGAGCAGTACTTC
>TRBJ2-3|TRBD2|NA|TRBV15
CATSTRTSGSADTQYF
TGTGCCACCAGCACCCGGACTAGCGGGAGTGCCGATACGCAGTATTTT
>TRBJ1-1|TRBD1|NA|TRBV28
CASSLYRGPQRANTEAFF
TGTGCCAGCAGTTTATATAGGGGGCCCCAGAGAGCGAACACTGAAGCTTTCTTT
>TRBJ2-5|TRBD2|NA|TRBV3-1/TRBV3-2
CASSQDAGVRETQYF
TGTGCCAGCAGCCAAGACGCGGGGGTGCGAGAGACCCAGTACTTC
>TRBJ1-5|NA|NA|TRBV28
CASSRDPSSQRGHF
TGTGCCAGCAGTCGGGATCCATCGAGCCAGAGAGGGCATTTT
>TRBJ2-7|NA|NA|TRBV6-5
CASSYSGVSYEQYF
TGTGCCAGCAGTTACTCAGGGGTCTCCTACGAGCAGTACTTC
>TRBJ2-1|TRBD2|NA|TRBV3-1/TRBV3-2
CASSQERREREQFF
TGTGCCAGCAGCCAAGAGCGGCGGGAGCGTGAGCAGTTCTTC